A single sample gave rise to the 3 T cell receptor beta chains below, sequenced in a study of synovial regulatory T cells in juvenile arthritis. The method was immunoSEQ multiplex PCR; TCRdb's version includes in-frame clones alone and lacks a portion of them. The sample has 9,000 to 10,000 clones; the top ten hold 0.8% to 1%. The sample comprised Treg cells from blood. Described subset: remaining (HLA-DR-negative) circulating blood Treg cells. Receptor source: a donor aged 2-30 years with juvenile idiopathic arthritis.

The chain links TRBV6-6 to TRBJ1-3. Germline V gene sequence: CDR1 MNHNY, CDR2 SVGAGI (reference sequence). CDR3 length: 16 residues. No nucleotide data were recorded. The CDR3 sequence: CASSPRDFYSGNTIYF.

The chain is built from TRBV5-5 and TRBJ2-7. The germline V gene encodes CDR1 SGHKS and CDR2 YYEKEE (reference sequence). The CDR3 totals 13 residues. No DNA has been recorded. The CDR3 sequence is CASSSVSRYEQYF.

The chain carries TRBV14 and TRBJ1-1. Per germline, CDR1 SGHDN and CDR2 FVKESK. The CDR3 is made up of 16 amino acids. DNA for this receptor is not on file. The CDR3 loop is CASSQGERVLNTEAFF.